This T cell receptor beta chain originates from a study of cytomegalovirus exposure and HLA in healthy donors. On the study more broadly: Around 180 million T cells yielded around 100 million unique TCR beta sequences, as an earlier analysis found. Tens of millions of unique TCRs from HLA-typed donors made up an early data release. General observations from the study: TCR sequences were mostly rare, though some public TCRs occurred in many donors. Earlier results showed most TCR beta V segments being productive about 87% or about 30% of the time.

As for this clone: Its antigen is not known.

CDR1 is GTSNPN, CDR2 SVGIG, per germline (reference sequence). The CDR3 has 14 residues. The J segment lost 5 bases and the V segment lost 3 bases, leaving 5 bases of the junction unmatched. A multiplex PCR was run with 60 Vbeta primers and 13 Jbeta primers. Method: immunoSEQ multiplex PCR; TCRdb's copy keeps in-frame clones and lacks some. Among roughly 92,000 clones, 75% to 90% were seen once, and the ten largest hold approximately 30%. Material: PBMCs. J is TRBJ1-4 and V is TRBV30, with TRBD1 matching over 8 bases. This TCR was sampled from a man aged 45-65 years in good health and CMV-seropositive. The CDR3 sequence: CAWRTGADNEKLFF. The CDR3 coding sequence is TGTGCCTGGAGGACAGGGGCGGACAATGAAAAACTGTTTTTT. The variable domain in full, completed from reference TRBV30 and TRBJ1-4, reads SQTIHQWPATLVQPVGSPLSLECTVEGTSNPNLYWYRQAAGRGLQLLFYSVGIGQISSEVPQNLSASRPQDRQFILSSKKLLLSDSGFYLCAWRTGADNEKLFFGSGTQLSVL.